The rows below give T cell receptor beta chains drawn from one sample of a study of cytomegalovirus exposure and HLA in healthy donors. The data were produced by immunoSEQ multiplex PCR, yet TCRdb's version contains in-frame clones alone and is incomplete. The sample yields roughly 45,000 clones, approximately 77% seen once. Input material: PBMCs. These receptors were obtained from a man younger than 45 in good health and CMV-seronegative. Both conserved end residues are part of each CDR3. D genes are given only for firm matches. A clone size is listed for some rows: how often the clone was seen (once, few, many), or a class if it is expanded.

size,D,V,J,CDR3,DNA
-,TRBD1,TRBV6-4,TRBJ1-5,CASSKDRGGQPQHF,TGTGCCAGCAGTAAAGACAGGGGAGGTCAGCCCCAGCATTTT
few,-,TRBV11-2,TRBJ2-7,CASSLALYYEQYF,TGTGCCAGCAGCTTAGCCTTATACTACGAGCAGTACTTC
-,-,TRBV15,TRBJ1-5,CATSRDTLTGVRNQPQHF,TGTGCCACCAGCAGAGATACCCTTACGGGGGTAAGGAATCAGCCCCAGCATTTT
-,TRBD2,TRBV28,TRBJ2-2,CASSFASGRARSTGELFF,TGTGCCAGCAGTTTTGCTAGCGGGAGGGCCAGGAGCACCGGGGAGCTGTTTTTT
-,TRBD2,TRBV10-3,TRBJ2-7,CAISESSSGTLSYEQYF,TGTGCCATCAGTGAGTCGTCTAGCGGGACCTTATCCTACGAGCAGTACTTC
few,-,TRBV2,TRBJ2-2,CASSGRVRGTGELFF,TGTGCCAGCAGTGGGAGGGTACGTGGCACCGGGGAGCTGTTTTTT
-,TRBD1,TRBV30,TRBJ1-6,CACTRDRNNSPLHF,TGTGCCTGTACCCGGGACAGGAACAATTCACCCCTCCACTTT
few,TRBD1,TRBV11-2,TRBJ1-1,CASRPWTGNTEAFF,TGTGCCAGCAGACCATGGACAGGTAACACTGAAGCTTTCTTT
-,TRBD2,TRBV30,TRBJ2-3,CAWSTGRGTDTQYF,TGTGCCTGGAGTACCGGGAGGGGCACAGATACGCAGTATTTT
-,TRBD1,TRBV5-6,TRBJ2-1,CASSEDRGRIYNEQFF,TGTGCCAGCAGCGAAGACAGGGGGCGAATTTACAATGAGCAGTTCTTC
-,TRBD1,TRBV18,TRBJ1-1,CASSRPGTGAEAFF,TGTGCCAGCTCACGTCCCGGGACAGGGGCTGAAGCTTTCTTT
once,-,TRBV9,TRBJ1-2,CASSVEIPDSRPFF,TGTGCCAGCAGCGTAGAGATCCCTGACAGTCGCCCTTTCTTC
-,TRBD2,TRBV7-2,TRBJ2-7,CASSPEMLSGIGYEQYF,TGTGCCAGCAGCCCCGAGATGCTTAGCGGGATAGGCTACGAGCAGTACTTC
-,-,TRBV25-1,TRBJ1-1,CASSDWGGENTEAFF,TGTGCCAGCAGTGATTGGGGGGGCGAGAACACTGAAGCTTTCTTT
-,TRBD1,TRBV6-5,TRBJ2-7,CARLTGGYEQYF,TGTGCCAGGCTTACAGGGGGCTACGAGCAGTACTTC
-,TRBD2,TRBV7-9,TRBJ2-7,CASSYGLAGGAGGEQYF,TGTGCCAGCAGCTACGGACTAGCGGGAGGCGCAGGGGGGGAGCAGTACTTC
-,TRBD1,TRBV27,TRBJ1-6,CASRMGQVYPIQPLHF,TGTGCCAGCAGGATGGGACAGGTTTACCCAATTCAACCCCTCCACTTT
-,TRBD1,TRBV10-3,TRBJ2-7,CAISSDRDLYEQYF,TGTGCCATCAGTTCTGACAGGGACCTCTACGAGCAGTACTTC
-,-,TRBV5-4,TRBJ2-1,CASSSGTQAYEQFF,TGTGCCAGCAGCTCCGGGACTCAGGCCTATGAGCAGTTCTTC
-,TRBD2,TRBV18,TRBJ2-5,CASSPGLATQETQYF,TGTGCCAGCTCACCGGGACTAGCGACCCAAGAGACCCAGTACTTC
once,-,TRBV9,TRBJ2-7,CASSVEETLEGYEQYF,TGTGCCAGCAGCGTAGAAGAAACGCTGGAGGGGTACGAGCAGTACTTC
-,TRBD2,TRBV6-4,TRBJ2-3,CASRQTSGSGDTQYF,TGTGCCAGCAGACAGACTAGCGGGAGTGGGGATACGCAGTATTTT
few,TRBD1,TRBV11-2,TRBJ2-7,CASSSRDRAWEQYF,TGTGCCAGCAGCAGCCGGGACAGGGCCTGGGAGCAGTACTTC
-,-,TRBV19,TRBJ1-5,CASSTRGRGDNQPQHF,TGTGCCAGTAGTACAAGGGGAAGGGGTGATAATCAGCCCCAGCATTTT
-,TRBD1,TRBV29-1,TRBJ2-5,CSARQGYQETQYF,TGCAGCGCGAGACAGGGCTACCAAGAGACCCAGTACTTC
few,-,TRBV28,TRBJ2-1,CASSFSYYEQFF,TGTGCCAGCAGTTTCTCTTACTATGAGCAGTTCTTC
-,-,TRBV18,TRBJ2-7,CASSPPETGGDYEQYF,TGTGCCAGCTCACCCCCAGAAACAGGGGGGGACTACGAGCAGTACTTC
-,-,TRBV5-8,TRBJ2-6,CASSHQVGGLAGANVLTF,TGTGCCAGCAGCCACCAAGTAGGGGGTTTGGCTGGGGCCAACGTCCTGACTTTC
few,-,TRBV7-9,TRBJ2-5,CASSLASTGGTQYF,TGTGCCAGCAGCTTAGCTAGCACCGGTGGGACCCAGTACTTC
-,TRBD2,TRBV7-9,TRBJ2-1,CASSSGTSGYNEQFF,TGTGCCAGCAGCTCCGGGACTAGCGGATACAATGAGCAGTTCTTC
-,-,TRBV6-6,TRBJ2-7,CASRGQSFEQYF,TGTGCCAGCAGAGGACAGTCTTTCGAGCAGTACTTC
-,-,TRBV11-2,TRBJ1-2,CASSLVGPGKDGYTF,TGTGCCAGCAGCTTAGTTGGTCCAGGGAAGGATGGCTACACCTTC
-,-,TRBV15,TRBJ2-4,CATRELAKNIQYF,TGTGCCACCAGGGAGCTAGCCAAAAACATTCAGTACTTC
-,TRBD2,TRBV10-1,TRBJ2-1,CASGSSGRGEQFF,TGCGCCAGCGGATCTAGCGGGAGGGGTGAGCAGTTCTTC
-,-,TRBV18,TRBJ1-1,CASSPDMNTEAFF,TGTGCCAGCTCACCGGACATGAACACTGAAGCTTTCTTT
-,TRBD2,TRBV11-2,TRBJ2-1,CASSFQPGTSGSSHNEQFF,TGTGCCAGCAGCTTCCAACCCGGGACTAGCGGGAGCTCCCACAATGAGCAGTTCTTC
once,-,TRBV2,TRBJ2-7,CASSLGGRYEQYF,TGTGCCAGCAGTCTGGGGGGGCGGTACGAGCAGTACTTC